The rows below give T cell receptor beta chains drawn from one sample of a study of blood T cells in healthy people across ages. TCRdb re-called the 5' RACE reads through MiXCR, storing one row per CDR3 protein. The data contain 1.8 million or so distinct CDR3 sequences, about two fifths of them singletons. The sequencing input was blood. The receptors stem from a human donor in good health. The CDR3 runs from the conserved cysteine through the conserved F or W. Size tells how often a clone was seen (once, few, many) or the class of an expanded clone, and some rows leave it out.

j_gene: TRBJ2-5; abundance: few; v_gene: TRBV28; CDR3aa: CASSVSSGFETQYF
j_gene: TRBJ1-5; abundance: few; v_gene: TRBV7-2; CDR3aa: CASSSTGPGPQHF
j_gene: TRBJ2-1; abundance: .; v_gene: TRBV7-9; CDR3aa: CASSLDLAEQFF
j_gene: TRBJ2-3; abundance: .; v_gene: TRBV20-1; CDR3aa: CSARDEARGLTDTQYF
j_gene: TRBJ2-5; abundance: many; v_gene: TRBV12-3/TRBV12-4; CDR3aa: CASSFTGVETQYF
j_gene: TRBJ2-5; abundance: few; v_gene: TRBV24-1; CDR3aa: CATSDFRTGEETQYF
j_gene: TRBJ1-6; abundance: .; v_gene: TRBV7-2; CDR3aa: CASSYQFSPLHF
j_gene: TRBJ1-2; abundance: few; v_gene: TRBV5-8; CDR3aa: CASSLTVPIAYGYTF
j_gene: TRBJ1-4; abundance: .; v_gene: TRBV7-8; CDR3aa: CASSSYRTGAGGTNEKLFF
j_gene: TRBJ1-1; abundance: .; v_gene: TRBV29-1; CDR3aa: CSAPGTGEAFF
j_gene: TRBJ1-5; abundance: .; v_gene: TRBV6-1; CDR3aa: CASSETGTDSNQPQHF